This T cell receptor beta chain was sequenced during a study of cytomegalovirus exposure and HLA in healthy donors. Overall study context: The roughly 120 validation repertoires were reported in a later analysis to have been generated on the same platform as the roughly 720 first-cohort repertoires.

Profiled with immunoSEQ multiplex PCR; TCRdb holds only in-frame clones, not every one. The sample holds fewer than 120,000 clones, approximately 90% seen once. The CDR3 extends over 13 amino acids. Germline V lookup: CDR1 MNHNS, CDR2 SASEGT. Separation from the roughly 670-subject first cohort characterized the roughly 120-subject validation cohort, to which the donors belonged. Concerning this clone: Its specificity is not known.

Points from the study as a whole: According to reports, the classifier identified cytomegalovirus status with high specificity and sensitivity. The study found most TCR sequences rare, yet found some public TCRs in many donors.

The sequence was collected from a woman aged 30 to 39 in good health and CMV-seropositive. This chain links TRBV6-1 with TRBJ2-7, with D perhaps TRBD2 (5 bases). The specimen sequenced was PBMCs. In DNA form, the CDR3 reads TGTGCTGAGAGTGCTGGAGGAACCTACGAGCAGTACTTC. It is translated as CAESAGGTYEQYF.